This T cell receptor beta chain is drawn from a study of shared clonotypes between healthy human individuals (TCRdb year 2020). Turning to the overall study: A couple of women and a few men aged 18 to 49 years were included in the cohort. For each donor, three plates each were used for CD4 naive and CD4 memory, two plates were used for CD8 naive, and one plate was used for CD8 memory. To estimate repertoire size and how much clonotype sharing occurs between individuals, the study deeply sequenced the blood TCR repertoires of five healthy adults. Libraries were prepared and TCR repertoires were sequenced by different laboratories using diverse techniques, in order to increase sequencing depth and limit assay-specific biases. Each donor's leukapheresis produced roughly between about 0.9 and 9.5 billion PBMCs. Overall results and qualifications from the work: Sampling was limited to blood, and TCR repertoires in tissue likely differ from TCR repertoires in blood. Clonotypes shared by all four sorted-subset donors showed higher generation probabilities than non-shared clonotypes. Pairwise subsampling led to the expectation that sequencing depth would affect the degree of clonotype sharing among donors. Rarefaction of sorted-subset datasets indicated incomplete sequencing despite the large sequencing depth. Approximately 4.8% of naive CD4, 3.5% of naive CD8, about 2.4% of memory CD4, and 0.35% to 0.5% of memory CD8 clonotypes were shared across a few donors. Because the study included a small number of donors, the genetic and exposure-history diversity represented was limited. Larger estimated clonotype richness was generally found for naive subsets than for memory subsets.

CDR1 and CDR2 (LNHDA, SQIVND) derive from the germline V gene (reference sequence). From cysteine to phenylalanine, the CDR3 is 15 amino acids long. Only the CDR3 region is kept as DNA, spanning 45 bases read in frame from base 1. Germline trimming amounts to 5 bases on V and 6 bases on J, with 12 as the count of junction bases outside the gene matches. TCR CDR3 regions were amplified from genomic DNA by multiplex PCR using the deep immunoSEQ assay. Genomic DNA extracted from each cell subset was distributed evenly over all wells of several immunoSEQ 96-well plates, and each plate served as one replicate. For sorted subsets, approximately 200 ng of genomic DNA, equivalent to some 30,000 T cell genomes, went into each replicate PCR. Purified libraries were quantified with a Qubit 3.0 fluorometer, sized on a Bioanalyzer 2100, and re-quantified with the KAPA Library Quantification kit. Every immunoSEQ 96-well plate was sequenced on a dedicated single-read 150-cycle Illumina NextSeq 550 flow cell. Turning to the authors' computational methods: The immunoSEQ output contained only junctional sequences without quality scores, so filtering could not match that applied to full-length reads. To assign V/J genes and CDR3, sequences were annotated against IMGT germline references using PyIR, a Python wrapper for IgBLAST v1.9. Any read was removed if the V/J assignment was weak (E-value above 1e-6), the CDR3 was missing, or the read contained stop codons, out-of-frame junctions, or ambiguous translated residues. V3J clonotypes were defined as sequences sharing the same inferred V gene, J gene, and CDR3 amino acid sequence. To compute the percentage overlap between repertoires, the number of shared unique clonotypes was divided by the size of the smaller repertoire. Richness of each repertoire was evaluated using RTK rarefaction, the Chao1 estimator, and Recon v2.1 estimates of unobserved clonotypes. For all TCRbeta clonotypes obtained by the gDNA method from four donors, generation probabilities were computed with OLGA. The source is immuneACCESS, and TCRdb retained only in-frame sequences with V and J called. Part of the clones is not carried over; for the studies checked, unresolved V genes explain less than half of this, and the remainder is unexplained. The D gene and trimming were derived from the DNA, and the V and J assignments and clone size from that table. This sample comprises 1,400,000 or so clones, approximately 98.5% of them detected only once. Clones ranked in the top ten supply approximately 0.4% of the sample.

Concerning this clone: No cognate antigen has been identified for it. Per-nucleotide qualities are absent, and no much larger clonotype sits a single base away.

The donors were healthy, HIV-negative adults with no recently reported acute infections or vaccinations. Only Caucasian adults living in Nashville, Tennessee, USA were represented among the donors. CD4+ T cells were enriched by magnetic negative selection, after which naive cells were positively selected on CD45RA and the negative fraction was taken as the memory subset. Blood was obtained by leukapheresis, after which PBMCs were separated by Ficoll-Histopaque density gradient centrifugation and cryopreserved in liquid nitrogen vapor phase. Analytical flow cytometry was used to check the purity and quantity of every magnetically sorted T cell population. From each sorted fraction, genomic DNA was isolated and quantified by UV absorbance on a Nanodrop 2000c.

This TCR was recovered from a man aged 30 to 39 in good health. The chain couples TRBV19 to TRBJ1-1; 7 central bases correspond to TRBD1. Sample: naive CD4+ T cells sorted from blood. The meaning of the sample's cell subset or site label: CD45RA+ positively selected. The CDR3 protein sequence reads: CASSLDRAALSEAFF. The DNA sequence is TGTGCCAGTAGTCTCGACAGGGCCGCGCTTTCTGAAGCTTTCTTT.